The 10 T cell receptor beta chains presented below share a single source sample, sequenced in a study of T cell responses to AZD1222 COVID-19 vaccine. Sequencing used immunoSEQ multiplex PCR; TCRdb keeps in-frame clones, though not all of them. This repertoire shows about 120,000 clones, less than 95% found once; its top ten account for about 5.2%. The sample consisted of peripheral blood, taken on day 0 of AZD1222 vaccination. These receptors all stem from an adult in good health.

This chain connects TRBV19 to TRBJ1-5; D not certain. In germline, CDR1 is LNHDA, CDR2 SQIVND (reference sequence). The CDR3 spans 15 residues. Trimming removed 4 bases at V and 4 bases at J, with 14 bases between. CDR3 sequence reads: CASSTQVHSNQPQHF. Written as DNA, the CDR3 is TGTGCCAGTAGTACTCAGGTGCACTCTAATCAGCCCCAGCATTTT.

The chain combines TRBV19 with TRBJ2-4, with 8 bases that match TRBD2. CDR1 and CDR2 from the germline V gene are LNHDA and SQIVND (reference sequence). The CDR3 sequence is 13 residues long. V dropped 5 bases and J dropped 8; count of bases not matched to a gene: 5. The CDR3 reads CASSFGTSHIQYF. The CDR3 region has the DNA TGTGCCAGTAGTTTTGGGACTAGTCACATTCAGTACTTC. Variable domain in full (rest from reference TRBV19 and TRBJ2-4): DGGITQSPKYLFRKEGQNVTLSCEQNLNHDAMYWYRQDPGQGLRLIYYSQIVNDFQKGDIAEGYSVSREKKESFPLTVTSAQKNPTAFYLCASSFGTSHIQYFGAGTRLSVL.

The chain combines TRBV7-8 with TRBJ1-6; 10 nucleotides agree with TRBD1. Trimming cost V 4 bases and J 7 bases; bases outside gene matches: 10. The CDR3 has 17 amino acids. Germline loops: CDR1 SGHVS, CDR2 FQNEAQ. The CDR3 loop reads CASSSRDRGLENSPLHF. As DNA, the CDR3 is TGTGCCAGCAGCTCCAGAGACAGGGGGCTAGAGAATTCACCCCTCCACTTT.

This clone appeared once. The rearrangement links TRBV19 to TRBJ2-1; TRBD1 is a possible D gene (6 bases). Germline V gene sequence: CDR1 LNHDA, CDR2 SQIVND (reference sequence). The V end lost 4 bases, the J end lost 9 bases, and 13 bases lay between the germline ends. The CDR3 extends over 13 amino acids. The CDR3 DNA reads TGTGCCAGTAGTAGAAACAGGGAATCTGAGCAGTTCTTC. The encoded protein is CASSRNRESEQFF.

The CDR3, as DNA: TGTGCCAGCTCACAGGCTTCAGGGGGAAAAGGAGAAAAACTGTTTTTT. It specifies CASSQASGGKGEKLFF. This chain links TRBV18 with TRBJ1-4, with TRBD1 matching 7 bases. V lost 4 bases and J lost 8; bases outside the gene matches: 13. The CDR3 is 16 amino acids. Germline lookup yields CDR1 KGHSH and CDR2 LQKENI. Supplemented by reference TRBV18 and TRBJ1-4, the full variable domain reads NAGVMQNPRHLVRRRGQEARLRCSPMKGHSHVYWYRQLPEEGLKFMVYLQKENIIDESGMPKERFSAEFPKEGPSILRIQQVVRGDSAAYFCASSQASGGKGEKLFFGSGTQLSVL.

CDR3 amino acids: CASSYRRDSESYGYTF. In DNA form, the CDR3 reads TGCGCCAGCAGTTATCGGAGGGACAGCGAAAGCTATGGCTACACCTTC. The chain carries TRBV5-1 and TRBJ1-2; 7 nucleotides align to TRBD1. Germline-derived CDR1 and CDR2 are SGHRS and YFSETQ. V lost 5 bases, J lost 4 bases, and 14 bases stayed unmatched. The CDR3 runs to 16 residues.

This chain joins TRBV7-8 and TRBJ2-5; D tentatively fits TRBD1 or TRBD2 (6 bases each). Trimming pared 2 bases from V and 1 base from J, leaving 11 bases between. Germline assignment: CDR1 SGHVS and CDR2 FQNEAQ. The CDR3 runs 15 residues. This chain's CDR3 is CASSLSGAAQETQYF. The CDR3 region has the DNA TGTGCCAGCAGCTTATCGGGGGCCGCCCAAGAGACCCAGTACTTC.

This chain connects TRBV2 to TRBJ1-1; TRBD1 matches at 8 bases. Looked up from germline, CDR1 is SNHLY and CDR2 is FYNNEI. Trimming took 9 bases from V and 3 from J; bases not matched to a gene: 6. The CDR3 sequence is 13 residues long. DNA of the CDR3: TGTGCCAGAAACACAGGGGGGGACACTGAAGCTTTCTTT. Translated, it gives CARNTGGDTEAFF.

The chain recombines TRBV7-9 with TRBJ1-2; the match to TRBD1 covers 8 bases. The CDR3 runs 14 residues. V gave up 6 bases and J gave up 0 bases; unmatched junction bases: 3. Germline CDR1 SEHNR, CDR2 FQNEAQ (reference sequence). CDR3 sequence (DNA): TGTGCCAGCAGTCCACAGGGGGCTAACTATGGCTACACCTTC. Its translation: CASSPQGANYGYTF.

V and J are TRBV3-1 (or the pseudogene TRBV3-2) and TRBJ1-4; a possible D gene is TRBD1 (5 bases). This CDR3 is built from 15 residues. V was clipped by 5 bases and J by 5 bases, with 15 bases between them. Germline CDR1 reads LGHDT; CDR2 reads YNNKEL (reference sequence). DNA for the CDR3: TGTGCCAGCAGCAGTTTTGAGAGACAGAATGAAAAACTGTTTTTT. This encodes CASSSFERQNEKLFF.